Following are 28 T cell receptor beta chains from one sample sequenced in a study of T cells after yellow fever vaccination. TCRdb re-called the 5' RACE reads through MiXCR, storing one row per CDR3 protein. This table has 450,000 to 600,000 distinct CDR3 sequences, approximately 12% appearing once. The source was PBMCs, collected on the day of the yellow fever booster vaccination. The origin of the receptors is a man in his thirties or forties who received the YFV17D yellow fever vaccine.

The chain couples TRBV20-1 to TRBJ2-1; TRBD2 agrees at 7 bases. The CDR3 is 15 residues long. V trimming: 1 base; J trimming: 3 bases; junction bases outside the gene matches: 6. In germline, CDR1 is DFQATT, CDR2 SNEGSKA (reference sequence). Here the CDR3 DNA reads TGCAGTGCTAGAGGGGGGAGGGGAAACTACAATGAGCAGTTCTTC. Protein product: CSARGGRGNYNEQFF.

This clonotype was recorded a few times. This chain uses TRBV18 with TRBJ2-5, with 7 bases lining up with TRBD2. CDR1 is KGHSH and CDR2 is LQKENI in the germline V gene. J was trimmed by 3 bases and V by 4 bases; bases with no gene match: 8. The CDR3 sequence is 15 residues long. CDR3 in amino acids: CASSLPSGTKETQYF. CDR3 DNA sequence: TGTGCCAGCTCACTCCCCTCCGGGACTAAAGAGACCCAGTACTTC.

There are a few counts of this clonotype. The V gene is TRBV6-2 or TRBV6-3, the J gene TRBJ2-7; D remains unclear. The CDR3 spans 15 residues. V gave up 4 bases and J gave up 2 bases, with 15 bases separating them. CDR1 is MNHEY, CDR2 SVGEGT, per germline. CDR3 amino acids: CASSSGRATAYEQYF. In nucleotides, the CDR3 is TGTGCCAGCAGTTCCGGGCGAGCCACCGCCTACGAGCAGTACTTC.

V usage is TRBV6-5 and J usage is TRBJ1-4, with D unclear. The CDR3 has 13 amino acids. V lost 8 bases, J lost 4 bases, and 11 bases lay in between. CDR1 is MNHEY, CDR2 SVGAGI, per germline. CDR3 in amino acids: CASRGAGNEKLFF. In nucleotides, the CDR3 is TGTGCCAGCCGAGGTGCCGGTAATGAAAAACTGTTTTTT.

This clonotype was seen many times. V usage is TRBV7-9 and J usage is TRBJ1-1; 8 nucleotides align to TRBD1. This CDR3 is 15 amino acids long. Germline V CDR1 and CDR2: SEHNR, FQNEAQ (reference sequence). V lost 1 base to trimming and J lost 1 base; unmatched junction nucleotides: 2. CDR3 nucleotide sequence: TGTGCCAGCAGCTTAGGGCAGGGGGCGAACACTGAAGCTTTCTTT. It codes for CASSLGQGANTEAFF.

The chain has TRBV6-5 and TRBJ2-1; 12 nucleotides align to TRBD2. This CDR3 comprises 19 residues. V gave up 0 bases and J gave up 8 bases; unmatched junction bases: 14. The V gene's germline CDR1 is MNHEY and CDR2 SVGAGI. The CDR3: CASSYSRGLAGSRGYEQFF. In nucleotides, the CDR3 is TGTGCCAGCAGTTACTCTAGGGGACTAGCGGGTTCGAGGGGATATGAGCAGTTCTTC.

The chain combines TRBV7-9 with TRBJ2-7, with 10 nucleotides matching TRBD1. V lost 5 bases, J lost 4 bases, and 11 bases stayed unmatched. The CDR3 is 16 residues long. The V gene's germline CDR1 is SEHNR and CDR2 FQNEAQ (reference sequence). CDR3 amino acids: CASSPGPGQGIYEQYF. The CDR3 coding sequence is TGTGCCAGCAGCCCGGGGCCGGGACAGGGGATTTACGAGCAGTACTTC.

CDR3 residues: CASSPAVYRVLNTGELFF. In DNA form, the CDR3 reads TGTGCCAGCAGTCCTGCAGTGTACAGGGTCCTCAACACCGGGGAGCTGTTTTTT. V is TRBV28 and J is TRBJ2-2; D is perhaps TRBD1 (6 bases). CDR3 length: 18 residues. Germline V gene data show CDR1 as MDHEN and CDR2 as SYDVKM. V shed 5 bases and J shed 2 bases, with 21 bases lying between them. The entire variable domain, with the rest obtained from reference TRBV28 and TRBJ2-2, is as follows: DVKVTQSSRYLVKRTGEKVFLECVQDMDHENMFWYRQDPGLGLRLIYFSYDVKMKEKGDIPEGYSVSREKKERFSLILESASTNQTSMYLCASSPAVYRVLNTGELFFGEGSRLTVL.

Here the CDR3 DNA reads TGTGCCAGCAGTGGTGGGATCGTGGAGTACTTC. It is translated as CASSGGIVEYF. This sequence joins TRBV2 and TRBJ2-7; D gene ambiguous. The V end lost 4 bases, the J end lost 11 bases, and 12 bases lay between the germline ends. The CDR3 contains 11 residues. Germline V lookup: CDR1 SNHLY, CDR2 FYNNEI.

This clonotype was seen only a few times. The J gene is TRBJ2-3, the V gene TRBV24-1, with no clear D. The V end lost 3 bases, the J end lost 6 bases, and 15 bases lay between the germline ends. The CDR3 sequence is 15 residues long. Germline lookup yields CDR1 KGHDR and CDR2 SFDVKD. The CDR3 DNA reads TGTGCCACCAGTGATCCCAATACCCTAGGGGATACGCAGTATTTT. Translation gives CATSDPNTLGDTQYF.

There are a few counts of this clonotype. The rearrangement uses TRBV6-2 or TRBV6-3 and TRBJ2-1; TRBD2 matches 14 bases. The V segment lost 6 bases and the J segment 9 bases; nucleotides outside the gene matches: 7. The germline V gene has CDR1 MNHEY and CDR2 SVGEGT. The CDR3 totals 15 residues. The CDR3 loop is CASRHPGLAGVEQFF. CDR3 in DNA: TGTGCCAGCAGACACCCGGGACTAGCGGGAGTTGAGCAGTTCTTC.

The chain is built from TRBV20-1 and TRBJ2-3; 8 bases map to TRBD2. The CDR3 contains 12 residues. Germline values: CDR1 DFQATT, CDR2 SNEGSKA (reference sequence). As DNA, the CDR3 is TGCAGACTAGGCGGCGGGAGGAATACGCAGTATTTT. Translation: CRLGGGRNTQYF.

This clonotype came up a few times. J is TRBJ2-5 and V is TRBV21-1; the D segment call TRBD1 is taken from the table without a DNA check. TRBV21-1 is a known pseudogene. CDR3 length: 13 amino acids. Here the CDR3 DNA reads TGTGCCAGCGGCCAAGGGGCGGAAGAGACCCAGTACTTC. Translated, it gives CASGQGAEETQYF.

The chain couples TRBV20-1 to TRBJ1-4; D not resolved. The germline CDR1 and CDR2 sequences are DFQATT and SNEGSKA (reference sequence). The CDR3 extends over 12 amino acids. Trimming pared 4 bases from V and 8 bases from J, leaving 11 bases between. This chain's CDR3 is CSATNAREKLFF. CDR3 DNA sequence: TGCAGTGCTACGAACGCGAGGGAAAAACTGTTTTTT.

The table lists this clonotype with a few counts. The chain uses TRBV20-1 and TRBJ2-1; 7 bases agree with TRBD2. Germline V gene data show CDR1 as DFQATT and CDR2 as SNEGSKA (reference sequence). The ends lost 0 bases at V and 10 bases at J; junction bases unmatched: 18. CDR3 length: 17 residues. As DNA, the CDR3 is TGCAGTGCTAGAGATCAAAGTGCGGCTAGCGGTAACCGGGAGCAGTTCTTC. This gives the protein CSARDQSAASGNREQFF.

The CDR3 is CASSFAGAYNEQFF. CDR3 coding DNA: TGTGCCAGCAGCTTCGCGGGGGCCTACAATGAGCAGTTCTTC. This rearrangement joins TRBV7-2 to TRBJ2-1; 7 positions match TRBD2. Germline assignment: CDR1 SGHTA and CDR2 FQGNSA. With 3 bases clipped from V and 2 bases from J, the junction kept 1 base outside the gene matches. CDR3 size: 14 residues.

In DNA form, the CDR3 reads TGCAGCGCCCAGGGCGCACCTCGGGAAAAACTGTTTTTT. Translating it yields CSAQGAPREKLFF. This chain connects TRBV29-1 to TRBJ1-4; weak D call: TRBD1 (5 bases). Trimming removed 7 bases from V and 8 bases from J, with 17 bases in between. The CDR3 has 13 residues. Germline V lookup: CDR1 SQVTM, CDR2 ANQGSEA.

This clonotype was found many times. V is TRBV4-2 and J is TRBJ2-7, with 11 positions matching TRBD2. Germline V CDR1 and CDR2: LGHNA, YNFKEQ. This CDR3 is 14 amino acids long. V lost 2 bases, J lost 5 bases, and 2 bases stayed unmatched. CDR3 sequence reads: CASSQTSGSHEQYF. CDR3 DNA sequence: TGTGCCAGCAGCCAAACTAGCGGGAGTCACGAGCAGTACTTC.

This chain joins TRBV6-6 and TRBJ2-5, with D tentatively TRBD2 (6 bases). The V end was cut by 6 bases, the J end by 1 base, with 9 bases between. This CDR3 region has 13 residues. Germline CDR1 reads MNHNY; CDR2 reads SVGAGI (reference sequence). Written as DNA, the CDR3 is TGTGCCAGCAGAAGTAGCGGCCAAGAGACCCAGTACTTC. Translating gives CASRSSGQETQYF.

The chain recombines TRBV7-3 with TRBJ2-3, with 8 bases lining up with TRBD1. V gave up 5 bases and J gave up 5 bases; unmatched junction bases: 12. CDR3 size: 16 residues. CDR1 and CDR2 (germline): SGHTA, FQGTGA. The CDR3 sequence is CASSPTGGPPGDTQYF. CDR3 DNA sequence: TGTGCCAGCAGCCCCACAGGGGGGCCCCCGGGAGATACGCAGTATTTT.

This clonotype was found many times. J is TRBJ2-4 and V is TRBV29-1; TRBD1 aligns across 8 bases. The CDR3 is made up of 14 amino acids. The germline CDR1 and CDR2 sequences are SQVTM and ANQGSEA. The junction had 10 bases not matched to a gene; V was cut back by 3 bases and J by 9 bases. Here the CDR3 reads CSVDRFGTGGIQYF. CDR3 DNA: TGCAGCGTTGACAGGTTTGGGACAGGCGGCATTCAGTACTTC.

The V gene is TRBV7-9, the J gene TRBJ1-5, with TRBD1 matching over 10 bases. CDR1 is SEHNR and CDR2 is FQNEAQ in the germline V gene (reference sequence). The trim removed 5 bases at V and 0 bases at J, leaving 7 bases unmatched. The CDR3 has 17 amino acids. The CDR3 is CASSPGTGEYSNQPQHF. Written as DNA, the CDR3 is TGTGCCAGCAGCCCCGGGACAGGGGAATATAGCAATCAGCCCCAGCATTTT.

In this sample, this clonotype turned up a few times. The chain employs TRBV5-5 and TRBJ2-5, with 8 nucleotides matching TRBD2. The CDR3 loop spans 15 amino acids. Germline CDR1 is SGHKS and CDR2 is YYEKEE (reference sequence). Trimming took 3 bases from V and 0 from J; bases not matched to a gene: 4. CDR3 loop: CASSSLSGNQETQYF. The CDR3 DNA reads as TGTGCCAGCAGCTCCCTTAGCGGGAACCAAGAGACCCAGTACTTC.

A few counts support this clonotype. This chain joins TRBV4-3 and TRBJ2-2; possibly TRBD1 for D (5 bases). V lost 1 base, J lost 1 base, and 10 bases lay in between. The germline gives CDR1 LGHNA, CDR2 YSLEER. This CDR3 region has 16 residues. The CDR3 DNA is TGCGCCAGCAGCCAAGCCCCAACAGGGAACACCGGGGAGCTGTTTTTT. Protein sequence: CASSQAPTGNTGELFF.

This clonotype was detected a few times. This chain uses TRBV5-1 with TRBJ2-7, with D unresolved. V lost 0 bases, J lost 9 bases, and 13 bases lay in between. Per germline, CDR1 SGHRS and CDR2 YFSETQ. There are 13 residues in the CDR3. The CDR3 bases are TGCGCCAGCAGCTTGGAGTGGTCGAGTGGGCAGTACTTC. Amino acids: CASSLEWSSGQYF.

This clonotype was picked up many times. The genes are TRBV20-1 and TRBJ2-7, with 10 bases matching TRBD1. The V segment lost 3 bases and the J segment 12 bases; nucleotides outside the gene matches: 11. Germline assignment: CDR1 DFQATT and CDR2 SNEGSKA (reference sequence). There are 13 residues in the CDR3. The CDR3 nucleotides read TGCAGTGCTAGCCGGGACAGGGGAGCCGATCCGTACTTC. Its translation: CSASRDRGADPYF.

This sequence joins TRBV15 and TRBJ2-1; the D is unclear. From germline, CDR1 is LNHNV and CDR2 YYDKDF (reference sequence). CDR3 length equals 15 residues. V was shortened by 0 bases and J by 3 bases, with 9 bases between the two germline ends. The CDR3 sequence is CATSRDSHSYNEQFF. CDR3 coding DNA: TGTGCCACCAGCAGAGATTCCCACAGCTACAATGAGCAGTTCTTC.

The chain couples TRBV7-9 to TRBJ2-2, with a weak D call TRBD1 (5 bases). The V and J ends lost 3 bases and 15 bases respectively, with 20 bases between them. The CDR3 spans 14 residues. Germline values: CDR1 SEHNR, CDR2 FQNEAQ (reference sequence). The CDR3 DNA reads as TGTGCCAGCAGCTTTTCAGGGTGGGCCCCGACGGTGTTTTTT. Encoded protein: CASSFSGWAPTVFF. The complete variable domain, with remaining parts taken from reference TRBV7-9 and TRBJ2-2, reads DTGVSQNPRHKITKRGQNVTFRCDPISEHNRLYWYRQTLGQGPEFLTYFQNEAQLEKSRLLSDRFSAERPKGSFSTLEIQRTEQGDSAMYLCASSFSGWAPTVFFGEGSRLTVL.